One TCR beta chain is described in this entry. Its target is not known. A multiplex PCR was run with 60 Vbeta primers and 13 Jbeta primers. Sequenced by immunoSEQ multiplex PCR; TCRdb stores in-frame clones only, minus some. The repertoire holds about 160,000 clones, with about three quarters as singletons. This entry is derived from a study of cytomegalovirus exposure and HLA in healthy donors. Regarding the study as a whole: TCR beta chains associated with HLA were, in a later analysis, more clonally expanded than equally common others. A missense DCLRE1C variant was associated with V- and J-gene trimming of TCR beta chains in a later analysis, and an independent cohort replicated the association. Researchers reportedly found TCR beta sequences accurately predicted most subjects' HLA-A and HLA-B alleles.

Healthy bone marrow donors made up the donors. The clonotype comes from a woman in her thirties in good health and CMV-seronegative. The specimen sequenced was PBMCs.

As DNA, the CDR3 is TGTGCCAGCACCATAGACAGGGGGCTTGAAGCTTTCTTT. It is translated as CASTIDRGLEAFF. V is TRBV6-6 and J is TRBJ1-1; 10 bases are a match to TRBD1. The CDR3 runs 13 residues. CDR1 MNHNY and CDR2 SVGAGI come from the germline V gene (reference sequence). V lost 7 bases to trimming and J lost 7 bases; unmatched junction nucleotides: 6.